Listed below are T cell receptor beta chains from one sample, sequenced in a study of beta chain features in type 1 diabetes. The assay was immunoSEQ multiplex PCR, and TCRdb's table has in-frame clones only and misses some. Altogether tens of thousands of clones are present, roughly 50% being singletons, with the ten largest covering 0.7%. Sequencing was carried out using central memory CD4+ T cells from blood. The receptors shown here come from a young man with type 1 diabetes. Each CDR3 is given with its conserved first and last residue. The order of the fields is clone size, CDR3 length, D gene, V gene, J gene, CDR3 protein, CDR3 DNA. A D gene is named only where the DNA matches it firmly. Not all rows give a size; the values are once, few, many and, for expanded clones, a class.

NA	15	NA	TRBV7-9	TRBJ1-3	CASSFRGFSGNTIYF	TGTGCCAGCAGCTTTAGGGGTTTCTCTGGAAACACCATATATTTT
few	13	TRBD2	TRBV10-3	TRBJ2-3	CASNLAGGDTQYF	TGTGCCAGTAACCTAGCGGGAGGAGATACGCAGTATTTT
few	14	NA	TRBV6-1	TRBJ1-2	CASSDTGRDYGYTF	TGTGCCAGCAGTGATACAGGGAGGGACTATGGCTACACCTTC
NA	17	TRBD2	TRBV7-8	TRBJ2-7	CASSGRLGAGASYEQYF	TGTGCCAGCAGCGGGCGTTTAGGAGCGGGGGCCTCCTACGAGCAGTACTTC
NA	14	TRBD1	TRBV5-4	TRBJ2-7	CASSSGQGWNEQYF	TGTGCCAGCAGCTCCGGACAGGGTTGGAACGAGCAGTACTTC
NA	12	NA	TRBV2	TRBJ1-1	CASSERASEAFF	TGTGCCAGCAGTGAGAGGGCGAGTGAAGCTTTCTTT
few	12	NA	TRBV21-1	TRBJ1-1	CASSNDKTEAFF	TGTGCCAGCAGCAACGACAAGACTGAAGCTTTCTTT
NA	15	NA	TRBV9	TRBJ2-1	CASSVDSRPWHEQFF	TGTGCCAGCAGCGTAGATTCGAGGCCTTGGCATGAGCAGTTCTTC
few	15	TRBD1	TRBV5-1	TRBJ1-2	CASRSLQDREYGYTF	TGCGCCAGCAGATCCCTTCAGGACAGGGAGTATGGCTACACCTTC
NA	15	NA	TRBV9	TRBJ2-1	CASSVQLGSRYEQFF	TGTGCCAGCAGCGTACAACTAGGATCTCGCTACGAGCAGTTCTTC
few	12	NA	TRBV18	TRBJ2-3	CASSPREDTQYF	TGTGCCAGCTCACCAAGGGAGGATACGCAGTATTTT
NA	13	TRBD1	TRBV29-1	TRBJ2-7	CSVEMDRGYEQYF	TGCAGCGTTGAAATGGACAGGGGCTACGAGCAGTACTTC
NA	16	NA	TRBV4-1	TRBJ1-3	CASSQLTGSSGNTIYF	TGCGCCAGCAGCCAATTGACAGGCTCCTCTGGAAACACCATATATTTT
NA	15	TRBD1	TRBV5-4	TRBJ1-2	CASSWEGQGASGYTF	TGTGCCAGCAGCTGGGAGGGACAGGGGGCTTCTGGCTACACCTTC
few	15	NA	TRBV6-6	TRBJ1-5	CASSPEQGPNQPQHF	TGTGCCAGCAGCCCAGAACAGGGCCCCAATCAGCCCCAGCATTTT
NA	15	NA	TRBV7-2	TRBJ1-1	CASSQEFGGNTEAFF	TGTGCCAGCAGCCAGGAATTTGGGGGCAACACTGAAGCTTTCTTT
few	13	TRBD2	TRBV28	TRBJ2-6	CATSSGTTNVLTF	TGTGCCACCTCATCCGGGACTACCAACGTCCTGACTTTC
few	15	NA	TRBV5-1	TRBJ2-3	CASSPGTLHTDTQYF	TGCGCCAGCAGCCCCGGGACTTTGCACACAGATACGCAGTATTTT
NA	14	TRBD2	TRBV6-5	TRBJ2-1	CASSRTSGNNEQFF	TGTGCCAGCAGCCGGACTAGCGGGAACAATGAGCAGTTCTTC
NA	16	TRBD2	TRBV5-1	TRBJ2-5	CASSFQGTSGEETQYF	TGCGCCAGCAGCTTCCAGGGGACTAGCGGGGAGGAGACCCAGTACTTC
NA	15	TRBD2	TRBV7-9	TRBJ2-3	CASSSGRGETDTQYF	TGTGCCAGCAGCTCGGGGAGGGGTGAGACAGATACGCAGTATTTT
few	15	NA	TRBV2	TRBJ1-1	CASKLQDNMNTEAFF	TGTGCCAGCAAACTTCAGGACAACATGAACACTGAAGCTTTCTTT
NA	15	NA	TRBV9	TRBJ2-3	CASSSGTTDTDTQYF	TGTGCCAGCAGCTCGGGAACAACCGATACAGATACGCAGTATTTT
NA	13	NA	TRBV5-1	TRBJ2-3	CASSVSHEHTQYF	TGCGCCAGCAGCGTATCCCATGAGCATACGCAGTATTTT